This T cell receptor (beta chain) was identified in a study of cytomegalovirus exposure and HLA in healthy donors. About the study: An early data release held approximately 80 million unique TCRs from HLA-typed donors.

Germline V lookup: CDR1 SQVTM, CDR2 ANQGSEA. V shed 7 bases and J 0 bases; nucleotides not matched to a gene: 3. The CDR3 is made up of 13 amino acids. Researchers ran the PCR with 60 Vbeta and 13 Jbeta primers. Assay used: immunoSEQ multiplex PCR; TCRdb lists only in-frame clones, some missing. The sample has more than 100,000 clones; around 80% are singletons. Worth noting for this clone: Its antigen is not known.

Overall study results and limits: As a later analysis revealed, most CMV-associated TCR beta chains appeared HLA-restricted.

The receptor's source is a man aged 50-60 years in good health and CMV-seronegative. V and J are TRBV29-1 and TRBJ1-1, with 9 bases fitting TRBD1. The sequenced material came from PBMCs. CDR3 coding DNA: TGCAGCGCCGGGACAGGGCTGAACACTGAAGCTTTCTTT. Translated, it gives CSAGTGLNTEAFF.